These T cell receptor beta chains were read from a single sample in a study of control samples from healthy donors and cancer patients. Here immunoSEQ multiplex PCR was the method, and the copy in TCRdb shows in-frame clones only, minus some. The table includes some 100,000 clones, approximately 81% detected once. The sample consisted of blood. Source of these receptors: a woman aged 30 to 39 in good health. CDR3s include the opening cysteine and the closing phenylalanine or tryptophan. Each record gives: V gene, D gene, J gene, clone size, CDR3 protein, CDR3 DNA. The D gene is left open where the match is weak. Part of the rows lack a size; the others show once, few, many or a class for expanded clones.

>TRBV7-2|.|TRBJ1-5|.
CASSPLAGTSQPQHF
TGTGCCAGCAGCCCCCTCGCGGGGACGAGTCAGCCCCAGCATTTT
>TRBV6-6|.|TRBJ2-1|few
CASSYPRTLGYNEQFF
TGTGCCAGCAGTTACCCCCGGACCTTGGGGTACAATGAGCAGTTCTTC
>TRBV7-2|TRBD1|TRBJ1-6|.
CASSLFDREGSPLHF
TGTGCCAGCAGCTTATTTGACAGGGAAGGTTCACCCCTCCACTTT
>TRBV2|TRBD2|TRBJ2-5|.
CASSGTSGYQETQYF
TGTGCCAGCAGCGGGACTAGCGGGTACCAAGAGACCCAGTACTTC
>TRBV10-2|.|TRBJ1-6|.
CASRVRDGNSPLHF
TGCGCCAGCAGGGTCCGGGACGGTAATTCACCCCTCCACTTT
>TRBV4-1|.|TRBJ1-4|once
CASSQDGGTEKLFF
TGCGCCAGCAGCCAAGACGGCGGAACTGAAAAACTGTTTTTT
>TRBV9|TRBD2|TRBJ2-1|.
CASSPGTSYNEQFF
TGTGCCAGCAGCCCCGGGACTAGCTACAATGAGCAGTTCTTC
>TRBV13|.|TRBJ2-2|.
CASSRAGPGELFF
TGTGCCAGCAGCCGGGCGGGCCCCGGGGAGCTGTTTTTT
>TRBV5-1|TRBD2|TRBJ2-4|.
CASSSGGLQGKNIQYF
TGCGCCAGCAGCAGCGGGGGGCTCCAGGGGAAAAACATTCAGTACTTC
>TRBV19|.|TRBJ2-2|.
CASDPPGAAGELFF
TGTGCCAGTGACCCCCCCGGGGCTGCCGGGGAGCTGTTTTTT
>TRBV5-6|TRBD2|TRBJ2-7|.
CASSLVASGGAEQYF
TGTGCCAGCAGCTTGGTAGCTAGCGGGGGGGCCGAGCAGTACTTC
>TRBV3-1/TRBV3-2|.|TRBJ1-5|.
CASSQDDESPGTKNQPQHF
TGTGCCAGCAGCCAAGATGACGAGAGCCCCGGGACAAAAAATCAGCCCCAGCATTTT
>TRBV6-1|.|TRBJ1-2|.
CASSEGYRADGYTF
TGTGCCAGCAGTGAAGGGTACAGGGCGGATGGCTACACCTTC
>TRBV9|TRBD2|TRBJ2-5|.
CASSVSGGQLMETQYF
TGTGCCAGCAGCGTTAGCGGGGGGCAACTCATGGAGACCCAGTACTTC
>TRBV12-3/TRBV12-4|.|TRBJ2-1|.
CAASQAGEQFF
TGTGCCGCATCACAAGCTGGTGAGCAGTTCTTC
>TRBV7-2|TRBD1|TRBJ1-4|.
CASRKTGAQEKLFF
TGTGCCAGCCGTAAGACAGGGGCGCAGGAAAAACTGTTTTTT